The 3 T cell receptor beta chains below were found in one sample sequenced in a study of blood T cell repertoires in COVID-19. Assay used: immunoSEQ multiplex PCR; TCRdb lists only in-frame clones, some missing. Of about 440,000 clones in the sample, 75% to 90% are singletons; the top ten hold around 4.5%. The sequenced material came from peripheral blood. These receptors originate from a woman aged 25 to 39 with acute or convalescent COVID-19.

This clone was recorded once. This rearrangement joins TRBV9 to TRBJ1-1; 7 bases are shared with TRBD1. Trimming removed 4 bases from V and 1 base from J; junction bases left unmatched: 4. CDR3 length equals 14 residues. Germline lookup yields CDR1 SGDLS and CDR2 YYNGEE. CDR3 nucleotide sequence: TGTGCCAGCAGCATCGGGACAGCGAACACTGAAGCTTTCTTT. Encoded protein: CASSIGTANTEAFF.

This clone was recorded a few times. V is TRBV7-3 and J is TRBJ2-7; 8 positions match TRBD2. The CDR3 is made up of 15 amino acids. Germline V CDR1 and CDR2: SGHTA, FQGTGA. J lost 5 bases, V lost 9 bases, and 15 bases had no gene match. In DNA, the CDR3 is TGTGCCAGTTCTCCGTTGAGGACTAGCAAGGACGAGCAGTACTTC. This encodes CASSPLRTSKDEQYF.

The chain combines TRBV18 with TRBJ1-4; no definite D call. V was shortened by 4 bases and J by 2 bases, with 8 bases between the two germline ends. From germline, CDR1 is KGHSH and CDR2 LQKENI. The CDR3 is made up of 14 amino acids. Here the CDR3 reads CASSRGSTNEKLFF. The CDR3, as DNA: TGTGCCAGCTCACGAGGGTCTACTAATGAAAAACTGTTTTTT.